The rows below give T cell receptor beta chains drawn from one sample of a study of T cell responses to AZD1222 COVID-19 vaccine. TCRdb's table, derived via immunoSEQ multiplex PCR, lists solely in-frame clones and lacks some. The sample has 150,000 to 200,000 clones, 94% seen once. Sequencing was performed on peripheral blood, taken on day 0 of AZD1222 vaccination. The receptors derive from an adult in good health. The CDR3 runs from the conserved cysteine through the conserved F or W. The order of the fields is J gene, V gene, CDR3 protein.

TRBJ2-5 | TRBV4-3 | CASSQGVGRAQETQYF
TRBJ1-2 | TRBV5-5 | CASSPPDRLRYGYTF
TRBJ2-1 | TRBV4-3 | CASSQDLLLGTSQGPSYNEQFF
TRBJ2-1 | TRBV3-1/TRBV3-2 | CASSRGKADYNEQFF
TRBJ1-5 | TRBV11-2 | CASCFVGSNQPQHF
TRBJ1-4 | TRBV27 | CASSLWTGQNEKLFF
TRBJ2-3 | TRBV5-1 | CASSLDVAPSTSTDTQYF
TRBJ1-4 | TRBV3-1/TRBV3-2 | CASSPDVTLREKLFF
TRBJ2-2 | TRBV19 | CASPDPTGELFF
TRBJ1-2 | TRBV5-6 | CASSLFRALYGYTF
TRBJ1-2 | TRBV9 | CASSTSGTDYGYTF
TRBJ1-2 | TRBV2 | CASSRDTLWGYTF
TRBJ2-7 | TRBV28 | CASSLVGGEQYF
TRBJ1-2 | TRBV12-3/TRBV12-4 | CASSGWGYGYTF
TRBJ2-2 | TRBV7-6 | CASSSTRQGTGELFF
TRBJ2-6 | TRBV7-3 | CASSLPSWSTGANVLTF
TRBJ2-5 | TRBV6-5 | CASKTNRGQETQYF
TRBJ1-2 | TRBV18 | CASSRGQGYGYTF
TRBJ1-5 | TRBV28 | CASSRDRGLFQPQHF
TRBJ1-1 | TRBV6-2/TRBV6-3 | CASSLPRVNTEAFF
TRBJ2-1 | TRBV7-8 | CASSSFEQFF
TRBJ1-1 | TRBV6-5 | CASRAKGVRITEAFF
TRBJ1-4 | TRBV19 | CASHLDATNEKLFF
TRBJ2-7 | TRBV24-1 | CATSDEGQGRNEQYF
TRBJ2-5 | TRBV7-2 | CASSLYPGLAGIETQYF
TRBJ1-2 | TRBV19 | CASSTRQALNYGYTF
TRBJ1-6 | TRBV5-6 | CASSLWAGGDSPLHF
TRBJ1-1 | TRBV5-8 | CASSLEAKLNTEAFF
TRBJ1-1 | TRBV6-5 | CASSYSDRAEAFF
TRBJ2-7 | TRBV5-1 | CASSLWRADEQYF
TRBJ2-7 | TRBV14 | CASSPSAQPDEQYF
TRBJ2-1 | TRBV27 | CASRGASSYNEQFF
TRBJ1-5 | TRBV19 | CASSLSTGQGGYQPQHF
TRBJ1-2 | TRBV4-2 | CASSQETETNYGYTF
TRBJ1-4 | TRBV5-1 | CASSFSTGWNEKLFF
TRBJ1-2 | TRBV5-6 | CASSLWGTYGYTF
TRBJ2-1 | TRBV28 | CASGGRTGEQFF
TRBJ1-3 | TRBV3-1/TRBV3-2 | CASSQDTGVEGNTIYF
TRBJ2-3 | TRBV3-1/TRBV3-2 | CASSQWGDTQYF
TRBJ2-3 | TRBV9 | CASSPDPRTDTQYF
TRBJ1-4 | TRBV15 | CATSRATGQGWEKLFF
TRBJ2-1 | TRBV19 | CASSIGGLGTSGIGNEQFF
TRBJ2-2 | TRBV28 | CASSPSRGLTTGELFF
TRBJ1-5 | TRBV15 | CATSRDSGIRDQPQHF
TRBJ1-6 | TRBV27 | CASSLSLSSYNSPLHF
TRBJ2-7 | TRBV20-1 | CSASPWGESSYEQYF
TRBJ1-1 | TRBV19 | CASMGQGLVKF
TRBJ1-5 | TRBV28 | CASRTGGPSNQPQHF
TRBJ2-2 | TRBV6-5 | CASSHPLSTGELFF
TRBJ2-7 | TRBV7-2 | CASSLVPRYEQYF
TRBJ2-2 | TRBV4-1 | CASSIRAGTTGELFF
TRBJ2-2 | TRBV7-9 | CASRTGGGTGELFF
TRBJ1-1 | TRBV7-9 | CASTQASRSGGTEAFF